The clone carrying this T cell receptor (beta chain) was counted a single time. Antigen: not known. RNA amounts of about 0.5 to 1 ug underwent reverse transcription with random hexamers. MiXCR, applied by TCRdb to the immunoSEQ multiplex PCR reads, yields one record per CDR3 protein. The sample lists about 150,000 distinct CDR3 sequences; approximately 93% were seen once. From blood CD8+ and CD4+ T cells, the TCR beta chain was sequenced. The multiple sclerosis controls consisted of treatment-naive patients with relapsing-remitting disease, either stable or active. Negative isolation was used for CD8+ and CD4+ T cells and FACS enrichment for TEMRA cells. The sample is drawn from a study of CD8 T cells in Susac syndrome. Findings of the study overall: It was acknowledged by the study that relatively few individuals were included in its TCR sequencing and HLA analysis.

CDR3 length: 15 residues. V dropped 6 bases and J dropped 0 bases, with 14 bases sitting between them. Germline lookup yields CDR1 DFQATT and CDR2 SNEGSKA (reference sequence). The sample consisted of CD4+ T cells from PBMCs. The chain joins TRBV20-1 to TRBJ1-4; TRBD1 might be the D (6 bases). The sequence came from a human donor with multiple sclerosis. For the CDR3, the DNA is TGCAGTGCCATGGGCAGGGGTTCAACTAATGAAAAACTGTTTTTT. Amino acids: CSAMGRGSTNEKLFF.